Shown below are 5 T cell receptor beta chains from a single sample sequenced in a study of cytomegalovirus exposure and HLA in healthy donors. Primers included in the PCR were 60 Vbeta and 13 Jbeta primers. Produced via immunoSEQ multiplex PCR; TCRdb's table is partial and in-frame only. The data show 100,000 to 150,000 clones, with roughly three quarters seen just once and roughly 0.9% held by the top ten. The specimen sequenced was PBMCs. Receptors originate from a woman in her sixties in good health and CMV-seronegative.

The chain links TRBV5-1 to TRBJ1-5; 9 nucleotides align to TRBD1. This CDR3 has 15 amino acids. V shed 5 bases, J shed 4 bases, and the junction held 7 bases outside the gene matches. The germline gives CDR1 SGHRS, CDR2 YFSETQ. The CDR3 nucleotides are TGCGCCAGCAGTGTGGGTGGGACAGGGAATCAGCCCCAGCATTTT. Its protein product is CASSVGGTGNQPQHF.

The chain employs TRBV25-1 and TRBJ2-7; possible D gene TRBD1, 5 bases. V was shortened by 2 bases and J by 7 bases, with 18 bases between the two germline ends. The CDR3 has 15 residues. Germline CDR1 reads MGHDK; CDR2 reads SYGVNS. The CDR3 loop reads CASSEGASRSLEQYF. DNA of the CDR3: TGTGCCAGCAGTGAAGGGGCTAGTCGCTCCCTTGAGCAGTACTTC.

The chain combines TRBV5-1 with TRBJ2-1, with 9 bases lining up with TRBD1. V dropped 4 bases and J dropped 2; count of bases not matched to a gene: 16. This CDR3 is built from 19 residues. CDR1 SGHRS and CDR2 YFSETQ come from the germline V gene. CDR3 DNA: TGCGCCAGCAGCCCTGGACAGGGGAAGCAGTATGGGGCCTACAATGAGCAGTTCTTC. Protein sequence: CASSPGQGKQYGAYNEQFF.

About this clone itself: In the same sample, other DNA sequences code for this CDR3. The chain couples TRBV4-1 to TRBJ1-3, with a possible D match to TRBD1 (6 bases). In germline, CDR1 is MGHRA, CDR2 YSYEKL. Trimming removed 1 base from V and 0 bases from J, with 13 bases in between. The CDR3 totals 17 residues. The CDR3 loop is CASSQAPGAVSGNTIYF. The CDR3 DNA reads TGCGCCAGCAGCCAAGCGCCAGGGGCAGTCTCTGGAAACACCATATATTTT.

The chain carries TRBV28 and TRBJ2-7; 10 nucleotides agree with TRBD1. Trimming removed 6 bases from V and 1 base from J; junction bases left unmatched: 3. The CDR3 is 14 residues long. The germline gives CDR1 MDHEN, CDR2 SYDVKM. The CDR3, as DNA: TGTGCCAGCAGGACAGGGGGCGGATCCTACGAGCAGTACTTC. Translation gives CASRTGGGSYEQYF. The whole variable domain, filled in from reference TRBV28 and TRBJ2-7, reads DVKVTQSSRYLVKRTGEKVFLECVQDMDHENMFWYRQDPGLGLRLIYFSYDVKMKEKGDIPEGYSVSREKKERFSLILESASTNQTSMYLCASRTGGGSYEQYFGPGTRLTVT.